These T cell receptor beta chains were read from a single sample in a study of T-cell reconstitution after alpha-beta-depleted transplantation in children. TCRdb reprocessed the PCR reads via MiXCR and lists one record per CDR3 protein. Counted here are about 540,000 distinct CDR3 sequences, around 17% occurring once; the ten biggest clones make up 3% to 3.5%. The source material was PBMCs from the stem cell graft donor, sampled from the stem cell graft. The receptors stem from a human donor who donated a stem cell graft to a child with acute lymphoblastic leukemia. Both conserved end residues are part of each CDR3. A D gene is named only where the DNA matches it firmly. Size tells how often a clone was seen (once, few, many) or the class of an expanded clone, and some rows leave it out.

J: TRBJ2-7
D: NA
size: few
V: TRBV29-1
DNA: TGCAGCGTGGCTCCTACCTCCTACTACGAGCAGTACTTC
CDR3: CSVAPTSYYEQYF

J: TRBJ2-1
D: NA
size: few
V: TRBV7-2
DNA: TGTGCCAGCAGCGCGACCGTTTCCGACGAGCAGTTCTTC
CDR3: CASSATVSDEQFF

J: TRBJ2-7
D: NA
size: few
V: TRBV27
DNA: TGTGCCAGCGCCTTATACCCTGATTCCGCCGAGCAGTACTTC
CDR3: CASALYPDSAEQYF

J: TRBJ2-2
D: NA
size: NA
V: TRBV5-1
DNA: TGCGCCAGCAGCTTGGGGAGCGTTAGGACGAAGAACACCGGGGAGCTGTTTTTT
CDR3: CASSLGSVRTKNTGELFF

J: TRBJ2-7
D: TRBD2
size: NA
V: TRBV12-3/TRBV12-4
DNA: TGTGCCAGCAGTAGCCAACTAGCGGGAGCGGAGTACTTC
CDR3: CASSSQLAGAEYF

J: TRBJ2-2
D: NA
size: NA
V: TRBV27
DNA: TGTGCCAGCACACTGACTTCCGGGTCGAACACCGGGGAGCTGTTTTTT
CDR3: CASTLTSGSNTGELFF

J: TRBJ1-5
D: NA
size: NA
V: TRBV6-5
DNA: TGTGCCAGCAGTTACTCGAATCAGAGGGGAAATCAGCCCCAGCATTTT
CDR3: CASSYSNQRGNQPQHF

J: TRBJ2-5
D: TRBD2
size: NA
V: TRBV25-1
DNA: TGTGCCAGCAGTGAAGGGCGCCTAGCGGAAGAGACCCAGTACTTC
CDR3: CASSEGRLAEETQYF

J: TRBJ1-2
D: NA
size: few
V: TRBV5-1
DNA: TGCGCCAGCAGCTTCGGGGGGCGAAAGCTATATGGCTACACCTTC
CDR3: CASSFGGRKLYGYTF

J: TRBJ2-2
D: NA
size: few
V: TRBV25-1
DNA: TGTGCCAGCAGTGACCTCGCCAGGGGCCCCGGGGAGCTGTTTTTT
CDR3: CASSDLARGPGELFF

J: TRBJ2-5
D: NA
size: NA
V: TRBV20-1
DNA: TGCAGTGCTAGCATGGGAACCCAAGGAGAGACCCAGTACTTC
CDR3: CSASMGTQGETQYF

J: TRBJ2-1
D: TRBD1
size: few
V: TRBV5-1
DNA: TGCGCCAGCAGCCGGGGGCTAGGGGACAGGGTCAATGAGCAGTTCTTC
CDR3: CASSRGLGDRVNEQFF

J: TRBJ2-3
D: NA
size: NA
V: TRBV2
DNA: TGTGCCAGAAAAGCAGGGTCAGATACGCAGTATTTT
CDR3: CARKAGSDTQYF

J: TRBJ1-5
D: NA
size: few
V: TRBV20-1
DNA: TGCAGTGCTAGAGTCGGGGGGGAGAGCAATCAGCCCCAGCATTTT
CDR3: CSARVGGESNQPQHF

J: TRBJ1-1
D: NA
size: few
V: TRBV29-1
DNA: TGCAGCGCCCGAGATTCCCGGATTATGAACACTGAAGCTTTCTTT
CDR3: CSARDSRIMNTEAFF

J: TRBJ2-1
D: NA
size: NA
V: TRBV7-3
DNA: TGTGCCAGCAGCCCGAAGTCCTGGGGCGATGAGCAGTTCTTC
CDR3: CASSPKSWGDEQFF

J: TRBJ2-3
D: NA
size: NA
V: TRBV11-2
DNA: TGTGCCAGCAGCCCCAGGGGGGCGGCAGATACGCAGTATTTT
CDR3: CASSPRGAADTQYF

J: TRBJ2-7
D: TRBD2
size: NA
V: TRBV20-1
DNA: TGCAGTGCTAGTATGTTCGGGACTAGCGGGAGTATCTACGAGCAGTACTTC
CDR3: CSASMFGTSGSIYEQYF

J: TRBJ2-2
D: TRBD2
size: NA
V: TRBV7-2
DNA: TGTGCCAGCAGCTTAGTCGCTAGCGGGGTCGCGAACACCGGGGAGCTGTTTTTT
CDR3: CASSLVASGVANTGELFF

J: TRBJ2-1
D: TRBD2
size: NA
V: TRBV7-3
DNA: TGTGCCAGCAGCTTAAGCGCTAGCGGGGTCTACAATGAGCAGTTCTTC
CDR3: CASSLSASGVYNEQFF

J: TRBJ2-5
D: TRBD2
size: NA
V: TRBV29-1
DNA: TGCAGCGCTGTAGCGGGAGGGCGACAAGAGACCCAGTACTTC
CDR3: CSAVAGGRQETQYF

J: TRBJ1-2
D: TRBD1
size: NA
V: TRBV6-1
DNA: TGTGCCATCAGACCCGGGACAGGGCATGGCTACACCTTC
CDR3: CAIRPGTGHGYTF

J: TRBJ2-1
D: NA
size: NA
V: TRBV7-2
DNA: TGTGCCAGCAGCAATCCCTTAGCAGATTCCCACAATGAGCAGTTCTTC
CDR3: CASSNPLADSHNEQFF

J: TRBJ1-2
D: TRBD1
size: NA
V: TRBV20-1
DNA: TGCAGTGCGACTAGGGACAGGGGGCTGCGTGGCTACACCTTC
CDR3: CSATRDRGLRGYTF

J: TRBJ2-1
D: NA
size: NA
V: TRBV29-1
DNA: TGCAGCGTTGTAGGAGGGGCGAGCTCCTACAATGAGCAGTTCTTC
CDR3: CSVVGGASSYNEQFF

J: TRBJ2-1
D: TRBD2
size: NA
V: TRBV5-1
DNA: TGCGCCAGCAGCTTGACCCAACTAGCGGGGGGTCGGCAGTTCTTC
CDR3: CASSLTQLAGGRQFF

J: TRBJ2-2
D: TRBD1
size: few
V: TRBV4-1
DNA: TGCGCCAGCAGCCAAGGGACAGGGACCCGCGGGGAGCTGTTTTTT
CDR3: CASSQGTGTRGELFF

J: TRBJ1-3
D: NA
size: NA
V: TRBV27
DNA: TGTGCCAGCAGTTCTTGGCGAGATGCTGGAAACACCATATATTTT
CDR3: CASSSWRDAGNTIYF

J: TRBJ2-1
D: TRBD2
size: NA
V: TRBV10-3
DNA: TGTGCCATCAGGAGCGTAACTAGCGGGATCTCCTACAATGAGCAGTTCTTC
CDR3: CAIRSVTSGISYNEQFF

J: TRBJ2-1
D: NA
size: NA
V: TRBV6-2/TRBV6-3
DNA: TGTGCCAGCACCGAGGTTCTAAACTACAATGAGCAGTTCTTC
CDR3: CASTEVLNYNEQFF

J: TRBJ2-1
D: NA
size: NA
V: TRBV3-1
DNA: TGTGCCAGCAGCCAAGAGGGGGCGGGCAATGAGCAGTTCTTC
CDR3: CASSQEGAGNEQFF

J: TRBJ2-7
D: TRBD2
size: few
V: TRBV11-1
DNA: TGTGCCAGCACCCCAAAGGCGGTTCTAGCGGGTCTACGCTCCTACGAGCAGTACTTC
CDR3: CASTPKAVLAGLRSYEQYF

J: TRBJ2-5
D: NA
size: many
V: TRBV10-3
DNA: TGTGCCATCAGGCCTGATAGTCCGGGTATCGAGACCCAGTACTTC
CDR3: CAIRPDSPGIETQYF

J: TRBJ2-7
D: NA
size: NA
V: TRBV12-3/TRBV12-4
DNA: TGTGCCAGCAGTTTTGGTCTACAGGCCTACGAGCAGTACTTC
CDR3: CASSFGLQAYEQYF

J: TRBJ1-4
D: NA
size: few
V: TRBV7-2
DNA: TGTGCCAGCAGCCCCCAGGGAGGGGAGAATGAAAAACTGTTTTTT
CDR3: CASSPQGGENEKLFF

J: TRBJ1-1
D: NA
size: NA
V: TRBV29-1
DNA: TGCAGCGTAACAGGGCGGGGGAACACTGAAGCTTTCTTT
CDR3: CSVTGRGNTEAFF

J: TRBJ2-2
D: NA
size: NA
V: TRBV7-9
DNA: TGTGCCAGCAGCTTAGGGGCAGGCTGGACCGGGGAGCTGTTTTTT
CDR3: CASSLGAGWTGELFF

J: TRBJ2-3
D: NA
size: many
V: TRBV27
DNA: TGTGCCAGCAACCCCCTAAGCACAGATACGCAGTATTTT
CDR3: CASNPLSTDTQYF

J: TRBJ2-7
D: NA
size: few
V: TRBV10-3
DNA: TGTGCCATCAGTGAACCAGGTTTAGGCTACGAGCAGTACTTC
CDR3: CAISEPGLGYEQYF

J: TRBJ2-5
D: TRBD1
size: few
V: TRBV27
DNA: TGTGCCAGCAGTTCCGGGACAGGAGTACAAGAGACCCAGTACTTC
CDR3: CASSSGTGVQETQYF

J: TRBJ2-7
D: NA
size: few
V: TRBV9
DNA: TGTGCCAGCAGCGTAAGGGACGAGCAGTACTTC
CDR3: CASSVRDEQYF

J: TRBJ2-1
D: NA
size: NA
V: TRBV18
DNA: TGTGCCAGCTATAGCGGGACAGGGTACAATGAGCAGTTCTTC
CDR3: CASYSGTGYNEQFF

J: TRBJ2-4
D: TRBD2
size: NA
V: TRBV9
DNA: TGTGCCAGCAGCCCGCTGACTAGCGGGGAGGGTAACATTCAGTACTTC
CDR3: CASSPLTSGEGNIQYF

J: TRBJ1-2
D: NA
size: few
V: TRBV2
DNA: TGTGCCAGCACTACGGGGGCGGGAACCTATGGCTACACCTTC
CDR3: CASTTGAGTYGYTF

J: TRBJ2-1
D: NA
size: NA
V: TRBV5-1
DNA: TGCGCCAGCGGAGGGGGGGGCGAGCAGTTCTTC
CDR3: CASGGGGEQFF

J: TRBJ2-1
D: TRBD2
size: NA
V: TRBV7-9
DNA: TGTGCCAGCAGCACTAGCGGGAGCGGCGATGAGCAGTTCTTC
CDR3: CASSTSGSGDEQFF

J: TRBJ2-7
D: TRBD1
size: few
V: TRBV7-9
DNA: TGTGCCAGCAGCTTAGTGGGACAGATTACGAAGCAGTACTTC
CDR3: CASSLVGQITKQYF

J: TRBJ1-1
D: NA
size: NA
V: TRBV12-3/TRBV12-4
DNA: TGTGCCAGCAGTTCGGGACTGATGAACACTGAAGCTTTCTTT
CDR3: CASSSGLMNTEAFF

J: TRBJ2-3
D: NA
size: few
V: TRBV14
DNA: TGTGCCAGCAGCCAAGAAGTAACGGGAGATACGCAGTATTTT
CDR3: CASSQEVTGDTQYF

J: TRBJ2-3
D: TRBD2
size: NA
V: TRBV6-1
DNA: TGTGCCAGCGACCAGCGGGGAGGGAGGGATACGCAGTATTTT
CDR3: CASDQRGGRDTQYF

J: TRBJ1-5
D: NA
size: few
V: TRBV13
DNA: TGTGCCAGCAGCTCCACCAAGGGTGGACGGGGTCAGCCCCAGCATTTT
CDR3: CASSSTKGGRGQPQHF

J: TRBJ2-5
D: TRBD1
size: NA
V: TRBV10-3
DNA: TGTGCCATCAGGCCCGGGACAGGAGCACAAGAGACCCAGTACTTC
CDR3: CAIRPGTGAQETQYF

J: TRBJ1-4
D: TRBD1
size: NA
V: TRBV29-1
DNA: TGCAGCGTTGGCGACAGGGCGGTTAGTGAAAAACTGTTTTTT
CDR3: CSVGDRAVSEKLFF